Listed below are T cell receptor beta chains from one sample, sequenced in a study of blood T cells in healthy people across ages. From the 5' RACE reads, TCRdb called clonotypes with MiXCR, one entry per CDR3 protein. The data hold hundreds of thousands of distinct CDR3 sequences, with around 45% observed a single time. Sequenced sample: blood. All receptors derive from a woman aged 60-70 years in good health. Both conserved end residues are part of each CDR3. The order of the fields is J gene, D gene, clone size, V gene, CDR3 DNA, CDR3 protein. D genes are given only for firm matches. Only some rows state a clone size, as once, few, many or a class for expanded clones.

j_call: TRBJ2-2
d_call: .
clone_size: few
v_call: TRBV27
cdr3_nt: TGTGCCAGCAGTTTATTACTAGCTGGCACCGGGGAGCTGTTTTTT
cdr3_aa: CASSLLLAGTGELFF

j_call: TRBJ1-1
d_call: .
clone_size: once
v_call: TRBV20-1
cdr3_nt: TGCAGTGTTGCCAGACGGAACACTGAAGCTTTCTTT
cdr3_aa: CSVARRNTEAFF

j_call: TRBJ2-3
d_call: .
clone_size: .
v_call: TRBV7-2
cdr3_nt: TGTGCCAGCAGCTCCAGGGGCTGGACTAGCACAGATACGCAGTATTTT
cdr3_aa: CASSSRGWTSTDTQYF

j_call: TRBJ2-7
d_call: TRBD1
clone_size: few
v_call: TRBV20-1
cdr3_nt: TGCAGTGCTAGAAGGGACAGCCGGGATGACGAGCAGTACTTC
cdr3_aa: CSARRDSRDDEQYF

j_call: TRBJ2-5
d_call: TRBD2
clone_size: .
v_call: TRBV11-2
cdr3_nt: TGTGCCAGCAGCTTATTCGGGCTAGCGGGAGGATCAAAACAAGAGACCCAGTACTTC
cdr3_aa: CASSLFGLAGGSKQETQYF

j_call: TRBJ2-6
d_call: .
clone_size: few
v_call: TRBV6-4
cdr3_nt: TGTGCCAGCAGTGAAGGGGCCCAGACTGGGGCCAACGTCCTGACTTTC
cdr3_aa: CASSEGAQTGANVLTF

j_call: TRBJ1-1
d_call: TRBD1
clone_size: .
v_call: TRBV20-1
cdr3_nt: TGCAGTGCTAGAGATAACAGGGGGAACACTGAAGCTTTCTTT
cdr3_aa: CSARDNRGNTEAFF

j_call: TRBJ2-7
d_call: TRBD1
clone_size: .
v_call: TRBV6-1
cdr3_nt: TGTGCCAGCAGTGACCGGCTGCACGGGACAGGGGCCTACGAGCAGTACTTC
cdr3_aa: CASSDRLHGTGAYEQYF

j_call: TRBJ2-6
d_call: .
clone_size: few
v_call: TRBV13
cdr3_nt: TGTGCCAGCAGCTTAGGCCTGACATCTGCTGGGGCCAACGTCCTGACTTTC
cdr3_aa: CASSLGLTSAGANVLTF

j_call: TRBJ2-1
d_call: TRBD2
clone_size: .
v_call: TRBV27
cdr3_nt: TGTGCCAGCAGTTTGCTAGCGGGAGCTCTTAGGAATGAGCAGTTCTTC
cdr3_aa: CASSLLAGALRNEQFF

j_call: TRBJ2-7
d_call: TRBD2
clone_size: .
v_call: TRBV10-3
cdr3_nt: TGTGCCATCAGTGAGGAGGTAGCGGGAGGCCCATATTACAATGAGCAGTACTTC
cdr3_aa: CAISEEVAGGPYYNEQYF

j_call: TRBJ2-7
d_call: .
clone_size: .
v_call: TRBV15
cdr3_nt: TGTGCCACCAGCAGCCCCCGGGCTTCCTACGAGCAGTACTTC
cdr3_aa: CATSSPRASYEQYF

j_call: TRBJ2-4
d_call: TRBD2
clone_size: .
v_call: TRBV6-2/TRBV6-3
cdr3_nt: TGTGCCAGCCGCCGCGGGAGCGGGGCAGCCAAAAACATTCAGTACTTC
cdr3_aa: CASRRGSGAAKNIQYF

j_call: TRBJ2-1
d_call: .
clone_size: .
v_call: TRBV5-6
cdr3_nt: TGTGCCAGCAGCTTGGGCGGGATCGTCTACAATGAGCAGTTCTTC
cdr3_aa: CASSLGGIVYNEQFF

j_call: TRBJ2-3
d_call: .
clone_size: .
v_call: TRBV29-1
cdr3_nt: TGCAGCGTTGCGGGGGCTTTGGGCACAGATACGCAGTATTTT
cdr3_aa: CSVAGALGTDTQYF

j_call: TRBJ2-3
d_call: TRBD2
clone_size: few
v_call: TRBV20-1
cdr3_nt: TGCAGTGCTAGAGGAGAGGGGACTAGCGGGAGCCCAGATACGCAGTATTTT
cdr3_aa: CSARGEGTSGSPDTQYF

j_call: TRBJ2-7
d_call: .
clone_size: many
v_call: TRBV5-5
cdr3_nt: TGTGCCAGCAGCTCAGGCGGAGGGACTTATTACGAGCAGTACTTC
cdr3_aa: CASSSGGGTYYEQYF

j_call: TRBJ2-1
d_call: TRBD2
clone_size: .
v_call: TRBV6-5
cdr3_nt: TGTGCCAGCACGACTAGCGGGAGGGGGAATGAGCAGTTCTTC
cdr3_aa: CASTTSGRGNEQFF

j_call: TRBJ2-1
d_call: TRBD2
clone_size: .
v_call: TRBV27
cdr3_nt: TGTGCCAGCAGACCCCGGGGGAGCGGGAGGAGGGATGAGCAGTTCTTC
cdr3_aa: CASRPRGSGRRDEQFF

j_call: TRBJ2-2
d_call: TRBD2
clone_size: once
v_call: TRBV24-1
cdr3_nt: TGTGCCACCAGGGGGACGGGGGGCACCGGGGAGCTGTTTTTT
cdr3_aa: CATRGTGGTGELFF

j_call: TRBJ1-1
d_call: .
clone_size: few
v_call: TRBV7-3
cdr3_nt: TGTGCCAGCAGCTTGATAGGGGACACTGAAGCTTTCTTT
cdr3_aa: CASSLIGDTEAFF

j_call: TRBJ2-2
d_call: TRBD1
clone_size: .
v_call: TRBV2
cdr3_nt: TGTGCCAGCACGGGACAGGGGTCCGGGGAGCTGTTTTTT
cdr3_aa: CASTGQGSGELFF

j_call: TRBJ1-4
d_call: .
clone_size: .
v_call: TRBV20-1
cdr3_nt: TGCAGTGCGGGGAGGATTGAAAAACTGTTTTTT
cdr3_aa: CSAGRIEKLFF

j_call: TRBJ2-3
d_call: .
clone_size: few
v_call: TRBV6-6
cdr3_nt: TGTGCCAGCAGTTTTCCTGAGGTAGCTACGCAGTATTTT
cdr3_aa: CASSFPEVATQYF

j_call: TRBJ2-5
d_call: .
clone_size: .
v_call: TRBV5-4
cdr3_nt: TGTGCCAGCCACAAAGTGGCGGATTACAATGAGCAGTACTTC
cdr3_aa: CASHKVADYNEQYF

j_call: TRBJ2-1
d_call: TRBD2
clone_size: .
v_call: TRBV7-9
cdr3_nt: TGTGCCAGCAGCACTAGCGCGACTAGCGGGAGGGGCAATGAGCAGTTCTTC
cdr3_aa: CASSTSATSGRGNEQFF

j_call: TRBJ2-3
d_call: TRBD2
clone_size: .
v_call: TRBV7-2
cdr3_nt: TGTGCCAGCAGCTTAGAGCGTAGCGGGGCCCGGGATACGCAGTATTTT
cdr3_aa: CASSLERSGARDTQYF

j_call: TRBJ2-1
d_call: TRBD2
clone_size: .
v_call: TRBV7-6
cdr3_nt: TGTGCCAGCAGCTTAGGTCAAGCGGGAGACATGTACAATGAGCAGTTCTTC
cdr3_aa: CASSLGQAGDMYNEQFF